The 7 T cell receptor beta chains below all came from one sample that was sequenced in a study of blood T cell repertoires in COVID-19. Assay: immunoSEQ multiplex PCR; the TCRdb copy retains only in-frame clones and omits some. The sample has fewer than 150,000 clones, more than 60% seen once. The sample comprised peripheral blood. Receptor source: an older man with acute or convalescent COVID-19.

V and J are TRBV4-3 and TRBJ1-2; D is unclear. The CDR3 sequence is 17 residues long. V was cut by 0 bases and J by 4 bases, with 18 bases left in between. Germline loops: CDR1 LGHNA, CDR2 YSLEER. The CDR3 DNA follows: TGCGCCAGCAGCCAAGATGAACCCAGCGGTCTTATCTATGGCTACACCTTC. This sequence encodes CASSQDEPSGLIYGYTF.

This clone has just one count. The chain combines TRBV5-8 with TRBJ1-5, with 10 nucleotides matching TRBD1. After removal of 4 bases from V and 7 bases from J, the junction contained 11 bases not matched to a gene. This CDR3 is built from 16 residues. CDR1 is SGHTS, CDR2 YDEGEE, per germline. The CDR3 reads CASSVRQGASGQPQHF. Written as DNA, the CDR3 is TGTGCCAGCAGCGTCAGACAGGGGGCCAGTGGACAGCCCCAGCATTTT.

The chain carries TRBV6-5 and TRBJ1-1, with a tentative D call TRBD1 (5 bases). Trimming removed 5 bases at V and 2 bases at J, with 15 bases between. CDR1 is MNHEY, CDR2 SVGAGI, per germline. The CDR3 extends over 15 amino acids. DNA for the CDR3: TGTGCCAGCAGTCTTCGGACATGGGGTAACACTGAAGCTTTCTTT. Translating it yields CASSLRTWGNTEAFF.

This clone was recorded once. In DNA form, the CDR3 reads TGCGCCAGCAGCACGGACACACACTATGGCTACACCTTC. Amino acid sequence: CASSTDTHYGYTF. The chain carries TRBV5-1 and TRBJ1-2; possibly TRBD1 for D (5 bases). V lost 4 bases, J lost 3 bases, and 10 bases lay in between. The germline CDR1 and CDR2 sequences are SGHRS and YFSETQ. The CDR3 has 13 residues.

This clone was seen more than once but under ten times. The chain is built from TRBV12-3 or TRBV12-4 and TRBJ2-1; no definite D call. CDR3 length: 11 amino acids. The V end lost 3 bases, the J end lost 6 bases, and 3 bases lay between the germline ends. The CDR3, as DNA: TGTGCCAGCAGTTTCATCAATGAGCAGTTCTTC. Its translation: CASSFINEQFF.

This clone was recorded a few times. J is TRBJ1-2 and V is TRBV7-9; TRBD1 aligns across 7 bases. The V gene's germline CDR1 is SEHNR and CDR2 FQNEAQ (reference sequence). J lost 5 bases, V lost 5 bases, and 8 bases had no gene match. The CDR3 is 14 amino acids. The CDR3 coding sequence is TGTGCCAGCAGCCTTGGACAGGCGAGTTATGGCTACACCTTC. Its protein is CASSLGQASYGYTF.

The rearrangement joins TRBV10-3 to TRBJ1-5; 7 nucleotides line up with TRBD1. V gave up 6 bases and J gave up 1 base; unmatched junction bases: 6. CDR3 length: 15 residues. Germline CDR1 ENHRY, CDR2 SYGVKD. In nucleotides, the CDR3 is TGTGCCATCAGGAAGGGGGCCGGGAGCAATCAGCCCCAGCATTTT. Translated: CAIRKGAGSNQPQHF.